This record covers a single TCR beta chain. Which antigen it targets is not known. No much larger clone is present one base from it, and per-base qualities are unavailable. Library prep was done by 5' RACE. The sequencer was an Illumina HiSeq 2500. A second roughly 6 to 11 cycle PCR used a sample-barcoded 5' primer and a J-beta primer mix. Each TCR beta cDNA molecule received a unique molecular identifier from a template-switch 5' adaptor carrying 12 random nucleotides. At least 3 million CDR3-containing paired-end reads were obtained from each sample. First-strand cDNA synthesis was performed from all RNA using the Mint cDNA synthesis kit, with priming by a TRBC-specific oligonucleotide. Following uracil-DNA glycosylase treatment, all cDNA underwent a first 18-cycle PCR with the universal primers M1SS and BC2_uni_R. Turning to the authors' computational methods: For normalization, 1 million high-quality reads, each with a distinct molecular identifier, were randomly selected from each sample. Instead of being binned into consensus sequences, reads with shared molecular identifiers were discarded. CDR3 identification, clonotype clustering and error correction used MiTCR with a Q25 quality threshold and the strictest error-elimination algorithm. Lower-bound total TCR beta diversity was estimated with a nonparametric unseen species model using Euler transformation. TCRdb took the public reads, trimmed them with fastp at Q25, ran MiXCR for clone calling and kept in-frame beta chains. Records with the same CDR3 protein are collapsed into one entry carrying the most frequent genes and DNA. None of the V and J calls come from the authors' own analysis; TCRdb made them. A total of around 780,000 distinct CDR3 sequences appear in this sample, roughly 26% of them only once. The ten largest make up about 3% of the sample.

Donors were roughly 40 systemically healthy Caucasian individuals from Russia aged roughly 6 to 90 years. Each donor gave approximately 9.3 milliliters of peripheral blood, collected into EDTA-treated Vacutainer tubes. Ficoll-Paque density-gradient centrifugation was used to isolate PBMCs, with at least 6 million obtained per sample. Total RNA, at least 6 micrograms per sample, was extracted from PBMCs with Trizol reagent. For every donor, an aliquot of PBMCs went through flow cytometry to measure the percentages of naive CD45RAhigh/CD27high T cells. The data originate from a study of blood T cells in healthy people across ages (dated by TCRdb to about 2015). For the study in its entirety: In model experiments, roughly one uniquely barcoded TCR beta cDNA molecule per two T cells was captured by template switching. For two donors (one aged 18 to 30 and one aged 80 or older), the study analyzed two additional independent replicas of 1 million unique cDNA reads from the same blood draw. Donors were grouped into four age groups: young (average 16 years), middle-aged (under 40), aged (approximately 67) and long-lived (approximately 82). The study measured age-related changes in TCR beta repertoire diversity using deep sequencing normalized with unique cDNA molecular identifiers.

V is pared back by 0 bases and J by 5 bases, with 15 bases lying between the germline termini. As encoded in the germline V gene, CDR1 is SGDLS while CDR2 is YYNGEE. The cysteine opens and the phenylalanine closes a CDR3 of 15 amino acids. The read is trimmed to its CDR3 DNA, 45 bases read in frame from base 1. Here is what the overall study found, with its caveats: Estimates of total diversity from one million sequenced T cells were regarded as lower bounds and underestimates. There was a strong correlation between observed TCR beta diversity and the percentage of naive T cells measured by flow cytometry. Conclusive comparison of naive and antigen-experienced compartments was prevented by the profiling of bulk unsorted PBMCs. As age increased, observed TCR beta diversity per million T cells dropped in a roughly linear way, and a significant reduction was already evident by age around 41. Because the CMV infection status of the donors was unknown, age-related changes in expanded clonotypes may potentially have been confounded. Compared with the aged group, more naive CD4+ T cells, fewer expanded clones and increased TCR diversity were shown by the long-lived group, suggesting age selection.

The sample also formed part of further work on T cells of mothers and their children. The second investigation adds: Donors were nine systemically healthy Caucasian individuals: three mothers and their six children. cDNA synthesis used all of the extracted RNA, with about 1.5 ug of RNA in each 15 ul reaction. In the second PCR, the M1S primer introduced both the sample barcodes and 2-4 random nucleotides. Over 10 million TCR beta CDR3 reads came from each mother, compared with roughly 2.8 million reads from each child. In both related and unrelated pairs, thymic selection shapes the output of TCR recombination in a similar way, with inherited differences having only a minor effect. Normalized repertoire overlap was always found to be slightly, but never significantly, higher in related mother-child pairs than in unrelated mother-child pairs. With a sensitivity of 90 to 100 clones per million clonotypes, no persistent microchimeric T cell clones were detected. To look for features that set related mother-child pairs apart from unrelated individuals, the researchers ran deep NGS to compare the TCR beta repertoires of mothers and children. The mean age was roughly 36 +/- 4 years for the mothers and roughly 11 +/- 4 years for the children. After adapter ligation was performed with NEBNext reagents, the libraries were sequenced on an Illumina HiSeq 2000 with 100+100 nt paired-end reads. To prevent cross-contamination, the mother and child libraries were prepared one month apart and sequenced in separate runs. Between 500,000 and 2,000,000 distinct TCR beta clonotypes were identified per donor. Naive TCR beta clonotypes were estimated from low-frequency clonotypes matched to each donor's FACS-determined naive share, without sorting.

The sequence derives from a boy younger than 18 in good health. The chain joins TRBV9 to TRBJ2-7; the D gene lacks a confident call. The specimen was blood. The nucleotides are TGTGCCAGCAGCGTAGGCCCGCCCTTATCGGACGAGCAGTACTTC. Translated, it gives CASSVGPPLSDEQYF.